This T cell receptor beta chain appears in the sequencing data of a study of shared clonotypes between healthy human individuals. Study conclusions and caveats: Sequencing depth was predicted to influence how clonotypes are shared among donors.

Concerning this clone itself: Its antigen remains unidentified.

The assay was immunoSEQ multiplex PCR, and TCRdb's table has in-frame clones only and misses some. The data hold about 980,000 clones, with 60% to 85% observed a single time. Germline values: CDR1 SGHDN, CDR2 FVKESK. The CDR3 runs 13 residues. V shed 4 bases and J shed 0 bases, with 6 bases lying between them. V is TRBV14 and J is TRBJ1-2; D ambiguous. What was sequenced was memory CD4+ T cells sorted from blood. Subset given: CD45RA-negative fraction. This sequence originates from a man between 18 and 29 years old in good health. Here the CDR3 DNA reads TGTGCCAGCAGCCCCCAAACTAACTATGGCTACACCTTC. It is translated as CASSPQTNYGYTF.